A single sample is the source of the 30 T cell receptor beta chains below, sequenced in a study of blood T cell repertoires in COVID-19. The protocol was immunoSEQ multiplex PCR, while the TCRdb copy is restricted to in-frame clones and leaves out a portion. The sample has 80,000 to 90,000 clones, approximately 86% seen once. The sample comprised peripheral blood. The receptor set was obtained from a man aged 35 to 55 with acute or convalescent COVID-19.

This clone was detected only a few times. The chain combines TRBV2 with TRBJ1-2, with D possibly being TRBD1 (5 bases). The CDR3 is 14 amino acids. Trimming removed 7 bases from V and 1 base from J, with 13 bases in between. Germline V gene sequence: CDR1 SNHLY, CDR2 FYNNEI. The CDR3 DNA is TGTGCCAGCATTTGGGGCAGGGTTAACTATGGCTACACCTTC. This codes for CASIWGRVNYGYTF. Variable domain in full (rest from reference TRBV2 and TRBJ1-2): EPEVTQTPSHQVTQMGQEVILRCVPISNHLYFYWYRQILGQKVEFLVSFYNNEISEKSEIFDDQFSVERPDGSNFTLKIRSTKLEDSAMYFCASIWGRVNYGYTFGSGTRLTVV.

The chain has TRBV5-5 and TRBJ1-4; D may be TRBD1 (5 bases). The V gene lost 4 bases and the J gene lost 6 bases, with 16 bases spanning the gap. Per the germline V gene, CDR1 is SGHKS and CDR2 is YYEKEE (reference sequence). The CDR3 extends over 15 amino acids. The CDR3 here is CASSPQGASDEKLFF. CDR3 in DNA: TGTGCCAGCAGCCCCCAAGGGGCCTCTGATGAAAAACTGTTTTTT.

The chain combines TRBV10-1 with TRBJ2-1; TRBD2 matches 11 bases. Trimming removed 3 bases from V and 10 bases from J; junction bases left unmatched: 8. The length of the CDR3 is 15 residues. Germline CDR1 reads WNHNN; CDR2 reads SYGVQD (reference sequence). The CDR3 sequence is CASSDVTSGALEQFF. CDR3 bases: TGCGCCAGCAGTGACGTGACTAGCGGGGCCTTGGAGCAGTTCTTC.

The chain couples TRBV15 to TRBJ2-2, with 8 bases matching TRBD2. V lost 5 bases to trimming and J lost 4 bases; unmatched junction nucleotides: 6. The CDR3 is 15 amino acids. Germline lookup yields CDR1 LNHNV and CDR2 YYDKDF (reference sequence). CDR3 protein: CATSGTSGGTGELFF. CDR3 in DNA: TGTGCCACCAGCGGCACTAGCGGCGGCACCGGGGAGCTGTTTTTT.

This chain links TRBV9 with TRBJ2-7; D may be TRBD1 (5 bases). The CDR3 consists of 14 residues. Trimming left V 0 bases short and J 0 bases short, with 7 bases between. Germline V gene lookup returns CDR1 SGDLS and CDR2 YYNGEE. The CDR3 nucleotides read TGTGCCAGCAGCGTAGGGGGCAGCTCCTACGAGCAGTACTTC. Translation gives CASSVGGSSYEQYF.

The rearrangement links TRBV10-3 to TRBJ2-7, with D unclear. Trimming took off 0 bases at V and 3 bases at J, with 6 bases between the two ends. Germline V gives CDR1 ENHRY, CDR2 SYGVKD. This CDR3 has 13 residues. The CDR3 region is CAISESGSYEQYF. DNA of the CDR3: TGTGCCATCAGTGAGTCGGGCAGCTACGAGCAGTACTTC.

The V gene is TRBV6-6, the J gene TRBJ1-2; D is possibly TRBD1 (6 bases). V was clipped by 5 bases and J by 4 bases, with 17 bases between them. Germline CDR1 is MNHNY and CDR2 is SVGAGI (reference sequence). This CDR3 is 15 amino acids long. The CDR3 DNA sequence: TGTGCCAGCAGTCCAGGGGCTATTAAGGGCTATGGCTACACCTTC. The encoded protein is CASSPGAIKGYGYTF.

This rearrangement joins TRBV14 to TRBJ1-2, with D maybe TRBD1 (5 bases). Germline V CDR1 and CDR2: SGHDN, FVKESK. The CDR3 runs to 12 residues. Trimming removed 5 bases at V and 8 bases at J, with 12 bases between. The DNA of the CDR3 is TGTGCCAGCAGCTCTTCTTCAGGGGGCTACACCTTC. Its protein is CASSSSSGGYTF.

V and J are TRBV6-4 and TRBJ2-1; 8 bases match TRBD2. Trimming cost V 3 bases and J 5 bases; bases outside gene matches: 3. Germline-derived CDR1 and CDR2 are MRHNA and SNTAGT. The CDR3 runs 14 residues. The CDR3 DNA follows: TGTGCCAGCAGTGAGCGGGGGGACCACAATGAGCAGTTCTTC. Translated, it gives CASSERGDHNEQFF.

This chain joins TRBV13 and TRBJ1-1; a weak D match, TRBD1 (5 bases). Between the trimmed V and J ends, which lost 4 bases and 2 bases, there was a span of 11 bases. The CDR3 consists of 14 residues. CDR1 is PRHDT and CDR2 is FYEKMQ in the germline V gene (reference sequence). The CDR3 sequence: CASSSLRENTEAFF. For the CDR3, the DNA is TGTGCCAGCAGCTCCCTCAGGGAAAACACTGAAGCTTTCTTT.

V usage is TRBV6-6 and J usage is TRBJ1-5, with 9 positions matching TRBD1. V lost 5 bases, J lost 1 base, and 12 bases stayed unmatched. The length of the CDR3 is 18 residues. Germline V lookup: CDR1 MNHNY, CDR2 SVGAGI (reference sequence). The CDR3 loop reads CASSRRAGTGTSNQPQHF. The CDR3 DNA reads TGTGCCAGCAGTCGTCGAGCGGGGACAGGGACGAGCAATCAGCCCCAGCATTTT.

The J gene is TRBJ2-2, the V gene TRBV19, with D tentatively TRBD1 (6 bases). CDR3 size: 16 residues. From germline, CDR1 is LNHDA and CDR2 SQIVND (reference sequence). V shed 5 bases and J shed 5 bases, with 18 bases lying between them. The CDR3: CASSATGEGNTGELFF. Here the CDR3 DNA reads TGTGCCAGTAGTGCGACAGGAGAGGGGAATACCGGGGAGCTGTTTTTT.

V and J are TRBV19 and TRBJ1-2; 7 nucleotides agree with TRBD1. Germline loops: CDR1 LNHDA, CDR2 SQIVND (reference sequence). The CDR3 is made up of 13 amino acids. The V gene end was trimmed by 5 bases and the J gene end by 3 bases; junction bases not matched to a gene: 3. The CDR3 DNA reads TGTGCCAGTAGTCAAGGGACAGACTATGGCTACACCTTC. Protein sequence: CASSQGTDYGYTF.

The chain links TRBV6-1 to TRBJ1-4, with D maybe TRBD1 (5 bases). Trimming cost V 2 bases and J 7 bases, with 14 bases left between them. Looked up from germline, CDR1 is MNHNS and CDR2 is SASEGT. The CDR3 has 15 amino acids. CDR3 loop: CASSESRGGFEKLFF. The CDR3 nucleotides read TGTGCCAGCAGTGAATCAAGGGGAGGGTTTGAAAAACTGTTTTTT.

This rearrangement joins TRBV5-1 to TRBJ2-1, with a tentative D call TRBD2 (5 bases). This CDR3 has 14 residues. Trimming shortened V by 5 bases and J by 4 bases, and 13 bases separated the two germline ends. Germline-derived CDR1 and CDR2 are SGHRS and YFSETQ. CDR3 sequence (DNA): TGCGCCAGCAGTCTGGGAGAAATATACAATGAGCAGTTCTTC. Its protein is CASSLGEIYNEQFF.

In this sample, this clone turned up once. For the CDR3, the DNA is TGTGCCAGCAGCTTAAGGAGCCCCGGGGGAGGTAACATTCAGTACTTC. It encodes CASSLRSPGGGNIQYF. The chain employs TRBV7-2 and TRBJ2-4; D is possibly TRBD2 (6 bases). There are 16 residues in the CDR3. Germline values: CDR1 SGHTA, CDR2 FQGNSA. Trimming left V 2 bases short and J 7 bases short, with 18 bases between.

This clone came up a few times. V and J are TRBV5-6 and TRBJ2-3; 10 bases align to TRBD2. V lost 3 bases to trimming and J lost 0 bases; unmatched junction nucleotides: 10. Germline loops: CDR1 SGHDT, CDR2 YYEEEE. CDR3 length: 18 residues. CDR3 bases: TGTGCCAGCAGCTCCTTACTAGGACTAGCGGAAAGCACAGATACGCAGTATTTT. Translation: CASSSLLGLAESTDTQYF. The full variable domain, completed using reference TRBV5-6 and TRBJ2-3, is DAGVTQSPTHLIKTRGQQVTLRCSPKSGHDTVSWYQQALGQGPQFIFQYYEEEERQRGNFPDRFSGHQFPNYSSELNVNALLLGDSALYLCASSSLLGLAESTDTQYFGPGTRLTVL.

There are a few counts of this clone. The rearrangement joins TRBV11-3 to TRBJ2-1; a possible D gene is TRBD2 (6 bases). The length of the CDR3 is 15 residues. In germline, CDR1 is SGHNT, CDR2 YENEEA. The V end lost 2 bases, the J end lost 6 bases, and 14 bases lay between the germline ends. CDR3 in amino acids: CASSLSSGGINEQFF. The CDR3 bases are TGTGCCAGCAGCTTATCGTCCGGCGGGATCAATGAGCAGTTCTTC.

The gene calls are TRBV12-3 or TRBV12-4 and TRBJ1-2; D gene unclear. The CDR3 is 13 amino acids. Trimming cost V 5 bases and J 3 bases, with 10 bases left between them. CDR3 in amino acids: CASSLGLYYGYTF. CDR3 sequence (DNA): TGTGCCAGCAGTCTTGGACTCTACTATGGCTACACCTTC.

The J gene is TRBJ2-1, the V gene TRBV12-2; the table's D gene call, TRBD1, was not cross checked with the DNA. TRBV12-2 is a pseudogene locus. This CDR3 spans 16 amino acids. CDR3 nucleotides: TGTGCAAGTCGCTTAGCGCGACAGGGAACCTACAATGAGCAGTTCTTC. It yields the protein CASRLARQGTYNEQFF.

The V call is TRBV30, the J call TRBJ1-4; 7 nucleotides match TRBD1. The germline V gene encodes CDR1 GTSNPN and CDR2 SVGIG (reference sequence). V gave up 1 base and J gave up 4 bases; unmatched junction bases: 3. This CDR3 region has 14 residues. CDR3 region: CAWSEGQNNEKLFF. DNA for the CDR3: TGTGCCTGGAGTGAGGGACAGAATAATGAAAAACTGTTTTTT.

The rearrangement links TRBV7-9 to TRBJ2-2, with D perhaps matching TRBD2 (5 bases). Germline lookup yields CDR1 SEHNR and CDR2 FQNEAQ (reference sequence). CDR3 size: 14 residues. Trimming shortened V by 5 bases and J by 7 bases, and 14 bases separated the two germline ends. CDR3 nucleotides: TGTGCCAGCAGCCGACGGGAATTAAACGGGGAGCTGTTTTTT. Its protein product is CASSRRELNGELFF.

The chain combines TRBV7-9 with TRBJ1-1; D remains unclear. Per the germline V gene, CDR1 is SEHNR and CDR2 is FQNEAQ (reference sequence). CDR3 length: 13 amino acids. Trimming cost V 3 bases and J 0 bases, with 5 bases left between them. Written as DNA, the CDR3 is TGTGCCAGCAGCTTTCAGGTGAACACTGAAGCTTTCTTT. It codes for CASSFQVNTEAFF.

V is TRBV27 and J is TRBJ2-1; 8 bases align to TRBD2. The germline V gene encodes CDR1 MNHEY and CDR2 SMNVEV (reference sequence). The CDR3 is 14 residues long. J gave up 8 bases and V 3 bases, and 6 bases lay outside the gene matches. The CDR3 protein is CASSFSGGPYEQFF. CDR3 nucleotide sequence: TGTGCCAGCAGTTTCTCGGGAGGGCCATATGAGCAGTTCTTC.

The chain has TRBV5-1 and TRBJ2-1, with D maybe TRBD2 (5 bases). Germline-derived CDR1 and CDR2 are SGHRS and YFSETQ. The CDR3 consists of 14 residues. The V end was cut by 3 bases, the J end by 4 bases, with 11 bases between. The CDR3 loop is CASSSFRGYNEQFF. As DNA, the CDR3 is TGCGCCAGCAGCTCTTTTCGCGGGTACAATGAGCAGTTCTTC.

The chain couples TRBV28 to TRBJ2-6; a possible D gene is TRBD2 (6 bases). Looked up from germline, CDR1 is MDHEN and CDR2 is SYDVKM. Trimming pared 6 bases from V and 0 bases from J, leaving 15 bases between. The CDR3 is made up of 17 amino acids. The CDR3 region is CASSGRDGNSGANVLTF. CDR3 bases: TGTGCCAGCAGCGGGCGGGACGGAAACTCTGGGGCCAACGTCCTGACTTTC.

The chain's CDR3 is CASKGSGFMNTEAFF. The CDR3 DNA sequence: TGTGCCAGTAAAGGTAGCGGCTTTATGAACACTGAAGCTTTCTTT. This chain uses TRBV19 with TRBJ1-1; D gene ambiguous. The germline V gene has CDR1 LNHDA and CDR2 SQIVND (reference sequence). The CDR3 contains 15 residues. V was trimmed by 7 bases and J by 0 bases, leaving 15 bases between them.

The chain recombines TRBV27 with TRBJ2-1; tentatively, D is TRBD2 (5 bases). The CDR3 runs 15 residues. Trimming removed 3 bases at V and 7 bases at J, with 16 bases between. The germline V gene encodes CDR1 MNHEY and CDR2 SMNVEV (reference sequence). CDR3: CASSFLLAQINEQFF. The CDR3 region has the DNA TGTGCCAGCAGTTTTCTCCTAGCACAGATTAATGAGCAGTTCTTC.

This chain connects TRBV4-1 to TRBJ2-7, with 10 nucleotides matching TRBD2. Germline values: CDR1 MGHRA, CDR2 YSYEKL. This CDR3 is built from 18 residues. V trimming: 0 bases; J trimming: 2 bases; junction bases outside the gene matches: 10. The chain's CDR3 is CASSQDRLAGSLPYEQYF. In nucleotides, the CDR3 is TGCGCCAGCAGCCAAGACCGACTAGCGGGTTCCTTACCCTACGAGCAGTACTTC.

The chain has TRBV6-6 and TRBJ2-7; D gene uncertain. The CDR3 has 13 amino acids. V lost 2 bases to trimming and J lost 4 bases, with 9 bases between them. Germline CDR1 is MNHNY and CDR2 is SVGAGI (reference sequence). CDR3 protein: CASSYTAFYEQYF. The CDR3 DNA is TGTGCCAGCAGTTACACTGCTTTTTACGAGCAGTACTTC.